Shown below are 8 T cell receptor beta chains from a single sample sequenced in a study of T-cell reconstitution after alpha-beta-depleted transplantation in children. As it was prepared, the TCRbeta library received unique molecular identifiers. TCRdb analysed the PCR reads with MiXCR anew, one entry per CDR3 protein. The table includes roughly 240,000 distinct CDR3 sequences, around 7.5% detected once. This sample comprised PBMCs, mostly from graft donor cells, obtained 180 days after TCRalphabeta/CD19-depleted stem cell transplant. These receptors originate from a male patient younger than 18 who had a stem cell transplant for acute lymphoblastic leukemia, so the T cells may come from the graft donor.

This clonotype was recorded many times. This sequence joins TRBV25-1 and TRBJ2-5, with 7 bases lining up with TRBD1. V was pared by 1 base and J by 2 bases, with 10 bases of the junction left unmatched. CDR1 MGHDK and CDR2 SYGVNS come from the germline V gene. The CDR3 spans 17 residues. The CDR3 nucleotides read TGTGCCAGCAGTGAATTCCTACAGGGGCGTCCGCAAGAGACCCAGTACTTC. It translates to CASSEFLQGRPQETQYF.

V usage is TRBV10-3 and J usage is TRBJ2-7, with TRBD2 matching 11 bases. The germline V gene has CDR1 ENHRY and CDR2 SYGVKD. Trimming at V came to 3 bases and at J to 7 bases, leaving 14 bases not matched to a gene. This CDR3 has 17 amino acids. CDR3 nucleotide sequence: TGTGCCATCAGTGATAGGCTAGCGGGAGGACCTCCCTGGGAGCAGTACTTC. Translation gives CAISDRLAGGPPWEQYF.

This clonotype showed up many times. The V call is TRBV24-1, the J call TRBJ1-2; the D is unclear. The ends were cut back, 9 bases at V and 8 bases at J, with 12 bases in the middle. Germline V CDR1 and CDR2: KGHDR, SFDVKD. The CDR3 consists of 11 residues. This CDR3 is CATDLRPGYTF. The CDR3, as DNA: TGTGCCACCGACCTACGGCCCGGCTACACCTTC.

This clonotype has a count of ten or more. The V and J genes are TRBV3-1 and TRBJ2-2; 7 positions match TRBD2. This CDR3 spans 16 amino acids. Germline CDR1 reads LGHDT; CDR2 reads YNNKEL (reference sequence). V trimming: 1 base; J trimming: 7 bases; junction bases outside the gene matches: 9. Here the CDR3 DNA reads TGTGCCAGCAGCCAAGGGACTAGGGCACGAGGCGGGGAGCTGTTTTTT. It translates to CASSQGTRARGGELFF.

Ten or more counts support this clonotype. This chain connects TRBV6-2 or TRBV6-3 to TRBJ2-4; a weak D match, TRBD1 (5 bases). The V gene's germline CDR1 is MNHEY and CDR2 SVGEGT. The length of the CDR3 is 16 residues. V lost 2 bases and J 1 base, leaving 12 bases between the germline ends. The CDR3 DNA follows: TGTGCCAGCAGTTACAGCAGGGATGGGGCCAAAAACATTCAGTACTTC. Its protein is CASSYSRDGAKNIQYF.

On this clonotype: A read error may explain this, as a much larger clone is one base away. This is likely a read error, given that the CDR3 carries no conserved phenylalanine or tryptophan at its end. This chain links TRBV20-1 with TRBJ2-3; TRBD2 aligns across 7 bases. Losses at the gene ends were 3 bases for V and 1 base for J; bases not matched to a gene: 1. CDR1 and CDR2 from the germline V gene are DFQATT and SNEGSKA (reference sequence). This CDR3 region has 13 residues. The CDR3 reads CSASRGGTDTQYS. The CDR3 DNA is TGCAGTGCTAGCCGGGGGGGCACAGATACGCAGTATTCT.

The genes are TRBV20-1 and TRBJ2-5, with 8 bases that match TRBD2. The V segment lost 2 bases and the J segment 3 bases; nucleotides outside the gene matches: 8. Germline V gene data show CDR1 as DFQATT and CDR2 as SNEGSKA (reference sequence). The CDR3 contains 15 residues. In nucleotides, the CDR3 is TGCAGTGCTAGAAGACCCGGGACTAGGAAAGAGACCCAGTACTTC. Its protein is CSARRPGTRKETQYF.

The chain employs TRBV20-1 and TRBJ2-3, with D uncertain. This CDR3 comprises 15 residues. The germline V gene encodes CDR1 DFQATT and CDR2 SNEGSKA (reference sequence). V was clipped by 7 bases and J by 2 bases, with 19 bases between them. Written as DNA, the CDR3 is TGCAGTGGCGAATTTGGCTTGAAGCACACAGATACGCAGTATTTT. It translates to CSGEFGLKHTDTQYF.